These 21 T cell receptor beta chains were all obtained from the same sample, sequenced in a study of human T cells and chemical hapten exposure. Time point meaning: patch test 1, 2 weeks after DPC sensitization. Stated treatment: therapeutic diphenylcyclopropenone sensitization with weekly scalp DPC. One entry per CDR3 protein, called by TCRdb with MiXCR from the RACE reads. The sample holds 180,000 or so distinct CDR3 sequences, under 25% seen once. Sequencing was performed on whole blood, taken in connection with sensitization to the hapten diphenylcyclopropenone (DPC). The receptors derive from a woman in her forties or fifties with alopecia areata. Some clones in this sample may be carry-over from other donors' samples.

This sequence joins TRBV29-1 and TRBJ2-4; possibly TRBD1 for D (6 bases). This CDR3 comprises 12 residues. Germline CDR1 SQVTM, CDR2 ANQGSEA. Deletions cut 6 bases from V and 7 bases from J, with 13 bases between. The chain's CDR3 is CSVTATGNIQYF. CDR3 nucleotide sequence: TGCAGCGTAACCGCTACAGGGAACATTCAGTACTTC.

This clonotype was seen only a few times. J is TRBJ1-1 and V is TRBV5-1; a possible D gene is TRBD1 (5 bases). CDR1 and CDR2 from the germline V gene are SGHRS and YFSETQ. CDR3 length: 16 amino acids. The germline V and J ends were trimmed by 2 bases and 5 bases, with 19 bases remaining between them. For the CDR3, the DNA is TGCGCCAGCAGCTTACACGGCCAGGGAGGAAGGACTGAAGCTTTCTTT. Translating it yields CASSLHGQGGRTEAFF.

The CDR3 spells CASSLGLYEETQYF. The CDR3 nucleotides are TGTGCCAGCAGCCTAGGACTCTACGAAGAGACCCAGTACTTC. This chain uses TRBV2 with TRBJ2-5, with D perhaps TRBD2 (5 bases). CDR3 length equals 14 residues. Germline lookup yields CDR1 SNHLY and CDR2 FYNNEI. V lost 6 bases to trimming and J lost 3 bases, with 14 bases between them.

The chain has TRBV10-3 and TRBJ2-2, with D possibly matching TRBD1 (5 bases). Between the trimmed V and J ends, which lost 0 bases and 1 base, there was a span of 9 bases. Germline V gene sequence: CDR1 ENHRY, CDR2 SYGVKD. This CDR3 is 16 amino acids long. This CDR3 reads CAISESTVQNTGELFF. Written as DNA, the CDR3 is TGTGCCATCAGTGAGTCGACAGTTCAGAACACCGGGGAGCTGTTTTTT.

The chain couples TRBV2 to TRBJ2-5; D is unresolved. Trimming took off 8 bases at V and 4 bases at J, with 14 bases between the two ends. The CDR3 totals 13 residues. Germline lookup yields CDR1 SNHLY and CDR2 FYNNEI. Written as DNA, the CDR3 is TGTGCCAGCCTGGTCAGGCGGTTAGAGACCCAGTACTTC. Its translation: CASLVRRLETQYF. Looking up the rest from reference TRBV2 and TRBJ2-5 gives the full variable domain: EPEVTQTPSHQVTQMGQEVILRCVPISNHLYFYWYRQILGQKVEFLVSFYNNEISEKSEIFDDQFSVERPDGSNFTLKIRSTKLEDSAMYFCASLVRRLETQYFGPGTRLLVL.

In this sample, this clonotype turned up many times. The chain employs TRBV9 and TRBJ2-2, with D tentatively TRBD1 (7 bases). The CDR3 consists of 13 residues. Trimming took off 6 bases at V and 6 bases at J, with 12 bases between the two ends. Germline CDR1 is SGDLS and CDR2 is YYNGEE. The CDR3 bases are TGTGCCAGCACCCCAGGGGGGTCCGGGGAGCTGTTTTTT. Amino acids: CASTPGGSGELFF.

Details on this clonotype: At one boundary the junction diverges from the germline segment, which might be a read error. The J gene is TRBJ2-1, the V gene TRBV5-1; perhaps TRBD2 as D (6 bases). From germline, CDR1 is SGHRS and CDR2 YFSETQ. The CDR3 has 13 amino acids. For the CDR3, the DNA is TGCGCCAGCAGCTCCGACGGGGGAACGGTTGTGGTCTTC. This gives the protein CASSSDGGTVVVF.

There are a few counts of this clonotype. The V and J genes are TRBV20-1 and TRBJ1-5, with 9 bases lining up with TRBD1. The length of the CDR3 is 20 residues. With V trimmed by 0 bases and J by 1 base, 16 bases remained unmatched. The germline V gene encodes CDR1 DFQATT and CDR2 SNEGSKA (reference sequence). As DNA, the CDR3 is TGCAGTGCTAGAGAGATCACTCCGGGACAGGGAAGATCGAGCAATCAGCCCCAGCATTTT. Amino acid sequence: CSAREITPGQGRSSNQPQHF.

This clonotype was observed a handful of times. CDR3 nucleotides: TGTGCCAGCAGTGCCGGACAGGGGGTATACGAGCAGTACTTC. It encodes CASSAGQGVYEQYF. The rearrangement uses TRBV6-1 and TRBJ2-7, with TRBD1 matching over 10 bases. Germline values: CDR1 MNHNS, CDR2 SASEGT. The J segment lost 4 bases and the V segment lost 4 bases, leaving 4 bases of the junction unmatched. The CDR3 is 14 amino acids.

The chain carries TRBV15 and TRBJ2-1; 9 positions agree with TRBD2. Trimming removed 0 bases from V and 10 bases from J; junction bases left unmatched: 7. CDR1 is LNHNV, CDR2 YYDKDF, per germline (reference sequence). The CDR3 has 15 residues. The CDR3, as DNA: TGTGCCACCAGCAGAGATCTTGCTAGCGGGAAGGAGCAGTTCTTC. It encodes CATSRDLASGKEQFF.

The chain is built from TRBV20-1 and TRBJ2-1, with D maybe TRBD2 (5 bases). Germline V lookup: CDR1 DFQATT, CDR2 SNEGSKA (reference sequence). Trimming cost V 6 bases and J 8 bases, with 20 bases left between them. The CDR3 contains 14 residues. CDR3 loop: CSALDFGVGYEQFF. The CDR3 nucleotides read TGCAGTGCCCTGGACTTCGGAGTCGGTTATGAGCAGTTCTTC.

The J gene is TRBJ2-5, the V gene TRBV6-1, with 13 bases fitting TRBD2. The V and J ends lost 6 bases and 4 bases, in that order; junction bases with no gene match: 8. The length of the CDR3 is 16 residues. Germline assignment: CDR1 MNHNS and CDR2 SASEGT. In DNA, the CDR3 is TGTGCCAGCAGACCGGGACTAGCGGGATTTGTAGAGACCCAGTACTTC. It yields the protein CASRPGLAGFVETQYF.

The CDR3 spells CSAVQALSGNTIYF. CDR3 bases: TGCAGTGCGGTACAGGCGCTCTCTGGAAACACCATATATTTT. The chain joins TRBV20-1 to TRBJ1-3; weak D call: TRBD1 (5 bases). V lost 6 bases to trimming and J lost 0 bases, with 12 bases between them. The CDR3 is 14 amino acids. From germline, CDR1 is DFQATT and CDR2 SNEGSKA (reference sequence).

This clonotype was seen more than once but under ten times. This chain connects TRBV5-1 to TRBJ2-7; 7 bases are a match to TRBD1. The V gene end was trimmed by 3 bases and the J gene end by 3 bases; junction bases not matched to a gene: 6. The germline CDR1 and CDR2 sequences are SGHRS and YFSETQ. The length of the CDR3 is 14 residues. CDR3 DNA sequence: TGCGCCAGCAGCTCCCAGACAGGGATCTACGAGCAGTACTTC. Its protein product is CASSSQTGIYEQYF. Supplemented by reference TRBV5-1 and TRBJ2-7, the full variable domain reads KAGVTQTPRYLIKTRGQQVTLSCSPISGHRSVSWYQQTPGQGLQFLFEYFSETQRNKGNFPGRFSGRQFSNSRSEMNVSTLELGDSALYLCASSSQTGIYEQYFGPGTRLTVT.

This clonotype appeared many times. V and J are TRBV20-1 and TRBJ1-2; 10 bases are a match to TRBD1. The trim removed 7 bases at V and 7 bases at J, leaving 9 bases unmatched. Germline V gene lookup returns CDR1 DFQATT and CDR2 SNEGSKA (reference sequence). There are 13 residues in the CDR3. For the CDR3, the DNA is TGCAGTGTTTTGGACAGGGGGGCGTTTGGCTACACCTTC. Amino acids: CSVLDRGAFGYTF.

The V call is TRBV12-3 or TRBV12-4, the J call TRBJ2-5, with D tentatively TRBD2 (6 bases). The V end was cut by 6 bases, the J end by 2 bases, with 13 bases between. The CDR3 consists of 14 residues. The CDR3 spells CASSPLSGQETQYF. Here the CDR3 DNA reads TGTGCCAGCAGCCCTCTTAGCGGACAAGAGACCCAGTACTTC.

The rearrangement links TRBV27 to TRBJ2-3; tentatively, D is TRBD2 (6 bases). This CDR3 is built from 14 residues. Germline V gene lookup returns CDR1 MNHEY and CDR2 SMNVEV (reference sequence). V lost 3 bases and J lost 4, with 11 bases in between. The CDR3 sequence is CASSFAGRADTQYF. Written as DNA, the CDR3 is TGTGCCAGCAGTTTCGCGGGAAGGGCAGATACGCAGTATTTT.

This chain uses TRBV3-1 with TRBJ2-7; D possibly corresponds to TRBD2 (5 bases). V dropped 2 bases and J dropped 1 base, with 15 bases sitting between them. From germline, CDR1 is LGHDT and CDR2 YNNKEL (reference sequence). There are 16 residues in the CDR3. For the CDR3, the DNA is TGTGCCAGCAGCCAATTATTAAGGACTCCATCCTACGAGCAGTACTTC. Protein sequence: CASSQLLRTPSYEQYF.

This clonotype was seen only a few times. The chain is built from TRBV20-1 and TRBJ2-3; TRBD2 aligns across 10 bases. V trimming: 6 bases; J trimming: 1 base; junction bases outside the gene matches: 7. This CDR3 is 15 amino acids long. The germline V gene has CDR1 DFQATT and CDR2 SNEGSKA (reference sequence). In DNA, the CDR3 is TGCAGTGCAAATCCTAGCGGGAGAGGCACAGATACGCAGTATTTT. This sequence encodes CSANPSGRGTDTQYF.

This chain uses TRBV5-1 with TRBJ1-1; D is possibly TRBD1 (6 bases). V lost 4 bases and J 4 bases, leaving 14 bases between the germline ends. This CDR3 has 14 amino acids. Germline values: CDR1 SGHRS, CDR2 YFSETQ. For the CDR3, the DNA is TGCGCCAGCAGCACAGATGGGGGGCCCACTGAAGCTTTCTTT. Translating it yields CASSTDGGPTEAFF. Full variable domain (remainder filled in from reference TRBV5-1 and TRBJ1-1): KAGVTQTPRYLIKTRGQQVTLSCSPISGHRSVSWYQQTPGQGLQFLFEYFSETQRNKGNFPGRFSGRQFSNSRSEMNVSTLELGDSALYLCASSTDGGPTEAFFGQGTRLTVV.

A remark on this clonotype: A junction end diverges from the germline sequence, so it may reflect a read error. This chain uses TRBV5-1 with TRBJ2-1; D not resolved. This CDR3 has 17 residues. CDR1 SGHRS and CDR2 YFSETQ come from the germline V gene. The CDR3 spells CANSPDKVSSPYNEQFF. DNA of the CDR3: TGCGCCAACAGCCCAGACAAGGTCAGCTCCCCTTACAATGAGCAGTTCTTC.